This T cell receptor beta chain was profiled in a study of shared clonotypes between healthy human individuals. As defined, naive CD8 cells were CD45RO-negative and positively selected for CCR7, with terminally differentiated effector memory CD45RA+ cells excluded. Methods used by the authors: Junction-only sequences without quality scores were provided by ImmunoSEQ, so filtering was different. Clones were sequenced by immunoSEQ multiplex PCR, and TCRdb holds only the in-frame ones, with some missing. D and trimming come from the DNA, and the V and J calls and clone size come from that table. The table has over 750,000 clones, just over 95% seen once; the top ten hold less than 0.25%. The CDR3 is 14 residues long. Germline CDR1 and CDR2: SGHNT and YENEEA. V lost 5 bases to trimming and J lost 0 bases; unmatched junction nucleotides: 4.

The TCR comes from a man aged 25-40 years in good health. The chain has TRBV11-3 and TRBJ2-7; the match to TRBD1 covers 7 bases. The specimen was naive CD8+ T cells sorted from blood. CDR3 sequence reads: CASSDRDSSYEQYF. CDR3 DNA sequence: TGTGCCAGCAGCGACCGGGACAGCTCCTACGAGCAGTACTTC.